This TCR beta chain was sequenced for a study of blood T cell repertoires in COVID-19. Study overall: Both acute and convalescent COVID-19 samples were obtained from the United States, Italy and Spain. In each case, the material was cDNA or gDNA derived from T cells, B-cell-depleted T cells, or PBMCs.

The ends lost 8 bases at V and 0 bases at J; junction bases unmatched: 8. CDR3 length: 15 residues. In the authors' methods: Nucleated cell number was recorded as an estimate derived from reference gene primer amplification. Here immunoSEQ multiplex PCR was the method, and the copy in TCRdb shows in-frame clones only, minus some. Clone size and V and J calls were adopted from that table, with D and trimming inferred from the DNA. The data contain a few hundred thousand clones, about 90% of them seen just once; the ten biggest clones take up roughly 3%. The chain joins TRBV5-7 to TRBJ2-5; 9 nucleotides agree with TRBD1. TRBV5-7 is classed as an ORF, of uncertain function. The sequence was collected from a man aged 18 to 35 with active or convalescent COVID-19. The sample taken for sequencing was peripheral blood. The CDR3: CASSGGTGYQETQYF. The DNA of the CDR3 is TGTGCCAGTTCAGGTGGGACAGGGTACCAAGAGACCCAGTACTTC.